These 15 T cell receptor beta chains were sequenced from one sample in a study of T-cell memory formation after mild COVID-19. TCRdb itself ran the 5' RACE reads through MiXCR, one entry per CDR3 protein. There are roughly 89,000 distinct CDR3 sequences in the sample; more than 13% occur only once, and roughly two fifths lies in the top ten. Material: PBMCs or a T cell subset sorted from them (not recorded which). These receptors originate from a man between 18 and 35 years old who had mild COVID-19 (a few samples of this study predate the infection). Cell type and time point are not known.

There are many counts of this clonotype. The chain links TRBV7-9 to TRBJ2-2; D not certain. The germline V and J ends were trimmed by 3 bases and 6 bases, with 2 bases remaining between them. The CDR3 has 11 residues. Germline CDR1 is SEHNR and CDR2 is FQNEAQ (reference sequence). CDR3 protein: CASSLAGELFF. DNA for the CDR3: TGTGCCAGCAGCTTGGCCGGGGAGCTGTTTTTT.

The chain joins TRBV9 to TRBJ1-2; no firm D call. Germline loops: CDR1 SGDLS, CDR2 YYNGEE. CDR3 size: 13 residues. V lost 3 bases and J 5 bases, leaving 11 bases between the germline ends. The CDR3 reads CASSGTAWYGYTF. In DNA form, the CDR3 reads TGTGCCAGCAGCGGGACCGCCTGGTATGGCTACACCTTC.

The genes are TRBV12-3 or TRBV12-4 and TRBJ2-7; D is possibly TRBD1 or TRBD2 (5 bases each). The CDR3 totals 12 residues. Trimming stripped 3 bases from V and 6 bases from J, with 9 bases between. CDR3 sequence reads: CASSFGGAEQYV. Written as DNA, the CDR3 is TGTGCCAGCAGTTTTGGGGGTGCCGAGCAGTACGTC.

CDR3 in DNA: TGTGCCAGCAGTTTAGGACGGGAGCATCATGGCTACACCTTC. It is translated as CASSLGREHHGYTF. V is TRBV12-3 or TRBV12-4 and J is TRBJ1-2; D remains ambiguous. CDR3 size: 14 residues. V shed 1 base and J shed 6 bases, with 12 bases lying between them.

This clonotype has a count of ten or more. The V call is TRBV7-6, the J call TRBJ2-7; D call uncertain. This CDR3 has 15 amino acids. With 3 bases removed from V and 6 bases from J, the gap between germline ends came to 18 bases. The germline V gene has CDR1 SGHVS and CDR2 FNYEAQ. This CDR3 is CASSFGRGSVGEQYF. CDR3 in DNA: TGTGCCAGCAGCTTCGGCCGAGGATCGGTAGGCGAGCAGTACTTC. Full variable domain (rest looked up from reference TRBV7-6 and TRBJ2-7): GAGVSQSPRYKVTKRGQDVALRCDPISGHVSLYWYRQALGQGPEFLTYFNYEAQQDKSGLPNDRFSAERPEGSISTLTIQRTEQRDSAMYRCASSFGRGSVGEQYFGPGTRLTVT.

This chain uses TRBV2 with TRBJ2-1; 11 bases are shared with TRBD1. Germline V gives CDR1 SNHLY, CDR2 FYNNEI. V lost 5 bases to trimming and J lost 4 bases; unmatched junction nucleotides: 4. The CDR3 has 15 amino acids. Here the CDR3 reads CASSTGQGAYNEQFF. The CDR3 DNA is TGTGCCAGCAGTACCGGACAGGGGGCTTACAATGAGCAGTTCTTC.

This clonotype was counted between two and nine times. V is TRBV20-1 and J is TRBJ2-5; D perhaps matches TRBD1 (6 bases). Germline V gene lookup returns CDR1 DFQATT and CDR2 SNEGSKA (reference sequence). The V and J ends lost 0 bases and 5 bases respectively, with 13 bases between them. This CDR3 is built from 14 residues. CDR3 protein: CSAREYTGWETQYF. In nucleotides, the CDR3 is TGCAGTGCTAGAGAGTATACAGGGTGGGAGACCCAGTACTTC.

This clonotype appeared many times. The chain carries TRBV12-3 or TRBV12-4 and TRBJ1-1; D ambiguous. This CDR3 has 13 residues. V lost 1 base to trimming and J lost 1 base, with 4 bases between them. DNA of the CDR3: TGTGCCAGCAGTTTAGGACCGAACACTGAAGCTTTCTTT. Translated, it gives CASSLGPNTEAFF.

This clonotype was observed a few times. The V and J genes are TRBV5-1 and TRBJ1-1; a weak D match, TRBD1 (6 bases). Germline lookup yields CDR1 SGHRS and CDR2 YFSETQ. CDR3 length equals 13 residues. The V end lost 1 base, the J end lost 6 bases, and 10 bases lay between the germline ends. The CDR3 region has the DNA TGCGCCAGCAGCTTGTGGGGGCCTGCTGAAGCTTTCTTT. It codes for CASSLWGPAEAFF.

This clonotype appeared a few times. The chain recombines TRBV7-6 with TRBJ2-1; 8 nucleotides agree with TRBD2. Trimming cost V 0 bases and J 2 bases; bases outside gene matches: 0. CDR1 is SGHVS, CDR2 FNYEAQ, per germline. The CDR3 has 15 amino acids. CDR3 in DNA: TGTGCCAGCAGCTTAGCAGCGGGGGCCTACAATGAGCAGTTCTTC. Protein sequence: CASSLAAGAYNEQFF.

The sample holds a few counts of this clonotype. The chain combines TRBV7-8 with TRBJ2-2; 16 positions match TRBD2. Germline V CDR1 and CDR2: SGHVS, FQNEAQ. The junction had 12 bases not matched to a gene; V was cut back by 4 bases and J by 4 bases. The CDR3 extends over 20 amino acids. Here the CDR3 reads CASSSPPGLAGGQGTGELFF. Here the CDR3 DNA reads TGTGCCAGCAGCTCCCCACCGGGACTAGCGGGGGGGCAAGGCACCGGGGAGCTGTTTTTT.

The J gene is TRBJ2-3, the V gene TRBV27; D unclear. V lost 8 bases and J lost 2, with 11 bases in between. Germline V gene lookup returns CDR1 MNHEY and CDR2 SMNVEV (reference sequence). The CDR3 runs 13 residues. The DNA for the CDR3 is TGTGCCAGCGGCTGGCAGTCCACAGATACGCAGTATTTT. It encodes CASGWQSTDTQYF.

The V and J genes are TRBV10-3 and TRBJ1-1; D is perhaps TRBD1 (6 bases). The germline V gene encodes CDR1 ENHRY and CDR2 SYGVKD. The V gene lost 6 bases and the J gene lost 6 bases, with 17 bases spanning the gap. This CDR3 is 14 amino acids long. CDR3 coding DNA: TGTGCCATCAGCGGATCGACAGGAACCCCTGAAGCTTTCTTT. Residues: CAISGSTGTPEAFF.

This clonotype was found once. The chain uses TRBV6-4 and TRBJ2-1; 12 bases map to TRBD2. This CDR3 contains 17 residues. The trim removed 5 bases at V and 10 bases at J, leaving 15 bases unmatched. In germline, CDR1 is MRHNA, CDR2 SNTAGT. CDR3 sequence reads: CASSHVVASGGEGEQFF. CDR3 DNA sequence: TGTGCCAGCAGTCACGTCGTAGCTAGCGGGGGGGAAGGGGAGCAGTTCTTC.

The rearrangement uses TRBV11-3 and TRBJ2-3; D possibly corresponds to TRBD1 (5 bases). The germline CDR1 and CDR2 sequences are SGHNT and YENEEA. This CDR3 has 16 amino acids. V lost 5 bases and J 5 bases, leaving 20 bases between the germline ends. The CDR3, as DNA: TGTGCCAGCAGCCGCGGTAGGGGTATACCTGGAGATACGCAGTATTTT. Its protein product is CASSRGRGIPGDTQYF.